The rows below give T cell receptor beta chains drawn from one sample of a study of shared clonotypes between healthy human individuals. Method: immunoSEQ multiplex PCR; TCRdb's copy keeps in-frame clones and lacks some. This sample has millions of clones, with about 92% found just once. Sequencing was carried out using naive CD4+ T cells sorted from blood. All receptors derive from a man between 18 and 35 years old in good health. Both conserved end residues are trimmed from each CDR3.

v_gene: TRBV5-1
j_gene: TRBJ1-3
CDR3aa: ASSPGGTGSGNTIY

v_gene: TRBV2
j_gene: TRBJ2-1
CDR3aa: ASSVRDEQF

v_gene: TRBV5-4
j_gene: TRBJ2-1
CDR3aa: ASSSAGGNRDEQF

v_gene: TRBV5-1
j_gene: TRBJ2-1
CDR3aa: ASSLGLAGGGNEQF

v_gene: TRBV7-3
j_gene: TRBJ2-7
CDR3aa: ASSFQQGSHEQY

v_gene: TRBV5-1
j_gene: TRBJ2-2
CDR3aa: ASSPAIAGAPGELF

v_gene: TRBV6-1
j_gene: TRBJ1-1
CDR3aa: ASRGPMNTEAF

v_gene: TRBV29-1
j_gene: TRBJ1-3
CDR3aa: SVEEARGATGNTIY

v_gene: TRBV5-1
j_gene: TRBJ2-1
CDR3aa: ASRPGQGADEQF

v_gene: TRBV11-2
j_gene: TRBJ1-1
CDR3aa: ASSLRLGEDTEAF

v_gene: TRBV29-1
j_gene: TRBJ2-2
CDR3aa: SVETSGSNTGELF

v_gene: TRBV28
j_gene: TRBJ1-2
CDR3aa: ASSPPDRGQGYT

v_gene: TRBV2
j_gene: TRBJ1-4
CDR3aa: ASTLITGGQNEKLF

v_gene: TRBV6-4
j_gene: TRBJ2-1
CDR3aa: ASSETSGSYNEQF

v_gene: TRBV19
j_gene: TRBJ1-1
CDR3aa: ASSMVRGRAPEAF

v_gene: TRBV6-1
j_gene: TRBJ1-3
CDR3aa: ASSATTGGLSGNTIY

v_gene: TRBV15
j_gene: TRBJ1-5
CDR3aa: ATSRGGRDLTSNQPQH

v_gene: TRBV10-3
j_gene: TRBJ2-4
CDR3aa: AISESFRTGDKNIQY

v_gene: TRBV19
j_gene: TRBJ1-3
CDR3aa: ASSTQNSGNTIY

v_gene: TRBV6-5
j_gene: TRBJ2-3
CDR3aa: ASRAGGLTDTQY

v_gene: TRBV2
j_gene: TRBJ2-4
CDR3aa: ASSLDSLAKNIQY

v_gene: TRBV4-1
j_gene: TRBJ1-6
CDR3aa: ASSQDESSYNSPLH

v_gene: TRBV19
j_gene: TRBJ2-7
CDR3aa: ASSILAGAPYEQY

v_gene: TRBV13
j_gene: TRBJ1-1
CDR3aa: ASSQEALQNTEAF

v_gene: TRBV7-6
j_gene: TRBJ2-5
CDR3aa: ASSPPRSRGLETQY

v_gene: TRBV18
j_gene: TRBJ2-7
CDR3aa: ASSPFSSRGQVEQY

v_gene: TRBV9
j_gene: TRBJ2-5
CDR3aa: ASSVGLAGGTQY

v_gene: TRBV7-7
j_gene: TRBJ2-5
CDR3aa: ASSPAWGSQETQY

v_gene: TRBV5-1
j_gene: TRBJ2-1
CDR3aa: ASSLVPRGEQF

v_gene: TRBV18
j_gene: TRBJ2-5
CDR3aa: ASSPGRMQETQY

v_gene: TRBV30
j_gene: TRBJ2-2
CDR3aa: AWSVYRTSGKNTGELF

v_gene: TRBV5-4
j_gene: TRBJ2-1
CDR3aa: ASSLGRLNSYNEQF

v_gene: TRBV27
j_gene: TRBJ2-2
CDR3aa: ASSLYGLRLNTGELF

v_gene: TRBV25-1
j_gene: TRBJ2-3
CDR3aa: ASSEGLGRADTQY

v_gene: TRBV9
j_gene: TRBJ2-1
CDR3aa: ASSVAVSSYNEQF

v_gene: TRBV6-5
j_gene: TRBJ2-7
CDR3aa: ASSYGTTYEQY

v_gene: TRBV9
j_gene: TRBJ2-7
CDR3aa: ASSGGIGLEQY

v_gene: TRBV6-6
j_gene: TRBJ1-3
CDR3aa: ASSPRSVSGNTIY

v_gene: TRBV11-2
j_gene: TRBJ2-1
CDR3aa: ASSYAALEQF

v_gene: TRBV9
j_gene: TRBJ2-2
CDR3aa: ASSVEGIPGELF

v_gene: TRBV7-2
j_gene: TRBJ1-4
CDR3aa: ASSLGRGNEKLF

v_gene: TRBV23-1
j_gene: TRBJ1-5
CDR3aa: ASSPPRRGIRPQH

v_gene: TRBV19
j_gene: TRBJ1-4
CDR3aa: ASSQRTATNEKLF

v_gene: TRBV7-3
j_gene: TRBJ2-2
CDR3aa: ASSPRTSGGLGGGELF

v_gene: TRBV15
j_gene: TRBJ2-7
CDR3aa: ATSSLGTGEQY

v_gene: TRBV30
j_gene: TRBJ2-4
CDR3aa: AWSLLSGKNIQY

v_gene: TRBV10-1
j_gene: TRBJ2-1
CDR3aa: ASSEGGQVNEQF

v_gene: TRBV2
j_gene: TRBJ1-2
CDR3aa: ASSESRSSFFYGYT

v_gene: TRBV5-1
j_gene: TRBJ2-7
CDR3aa: ASSLSTSAYEQY

v_gene: TRBV30
j_gene: TRBJ1-3
CDR3aa: AWSAQGLGGNTIY

v_gene: TRBV2
j_gene: TRBJ1-5
CDR3aa: ASTSDPFSNQPQH

v_gene: TRBV30
j_gene: TRBJ1-5
CDR3aa: AWSSQGGNQPQH

v_gene: TRBV10-3
j_gene: TRBJ2-7
CDR3aa: AISELVTYEQY

v_gene: TRBV30
j_gene: TRBJ2-7
CDR3aa: AWTRGLGYEQY

v_gene: TRBV19
j_gene: TRBJ1-1
CDR3aa: ASSIGRQGLNTEAF

v_gene: TRBV4-1
j_gene: TRBJ2-3
CDR3aa: ASSRSLAGIRTDTQY

v_gene: TRBV15
j_gene: TRBJ2-6
CDR3aa: ATSRVDSFFSGANVLT

v_gene: TRBV19
j_gene: TRBJ2-7
CDR3aa: ASSQSTGPYEQY

v_gene: TRBV7-9
j_gene: TRBJ2-1
CDR3aa: ASSLTWGTGDEQF